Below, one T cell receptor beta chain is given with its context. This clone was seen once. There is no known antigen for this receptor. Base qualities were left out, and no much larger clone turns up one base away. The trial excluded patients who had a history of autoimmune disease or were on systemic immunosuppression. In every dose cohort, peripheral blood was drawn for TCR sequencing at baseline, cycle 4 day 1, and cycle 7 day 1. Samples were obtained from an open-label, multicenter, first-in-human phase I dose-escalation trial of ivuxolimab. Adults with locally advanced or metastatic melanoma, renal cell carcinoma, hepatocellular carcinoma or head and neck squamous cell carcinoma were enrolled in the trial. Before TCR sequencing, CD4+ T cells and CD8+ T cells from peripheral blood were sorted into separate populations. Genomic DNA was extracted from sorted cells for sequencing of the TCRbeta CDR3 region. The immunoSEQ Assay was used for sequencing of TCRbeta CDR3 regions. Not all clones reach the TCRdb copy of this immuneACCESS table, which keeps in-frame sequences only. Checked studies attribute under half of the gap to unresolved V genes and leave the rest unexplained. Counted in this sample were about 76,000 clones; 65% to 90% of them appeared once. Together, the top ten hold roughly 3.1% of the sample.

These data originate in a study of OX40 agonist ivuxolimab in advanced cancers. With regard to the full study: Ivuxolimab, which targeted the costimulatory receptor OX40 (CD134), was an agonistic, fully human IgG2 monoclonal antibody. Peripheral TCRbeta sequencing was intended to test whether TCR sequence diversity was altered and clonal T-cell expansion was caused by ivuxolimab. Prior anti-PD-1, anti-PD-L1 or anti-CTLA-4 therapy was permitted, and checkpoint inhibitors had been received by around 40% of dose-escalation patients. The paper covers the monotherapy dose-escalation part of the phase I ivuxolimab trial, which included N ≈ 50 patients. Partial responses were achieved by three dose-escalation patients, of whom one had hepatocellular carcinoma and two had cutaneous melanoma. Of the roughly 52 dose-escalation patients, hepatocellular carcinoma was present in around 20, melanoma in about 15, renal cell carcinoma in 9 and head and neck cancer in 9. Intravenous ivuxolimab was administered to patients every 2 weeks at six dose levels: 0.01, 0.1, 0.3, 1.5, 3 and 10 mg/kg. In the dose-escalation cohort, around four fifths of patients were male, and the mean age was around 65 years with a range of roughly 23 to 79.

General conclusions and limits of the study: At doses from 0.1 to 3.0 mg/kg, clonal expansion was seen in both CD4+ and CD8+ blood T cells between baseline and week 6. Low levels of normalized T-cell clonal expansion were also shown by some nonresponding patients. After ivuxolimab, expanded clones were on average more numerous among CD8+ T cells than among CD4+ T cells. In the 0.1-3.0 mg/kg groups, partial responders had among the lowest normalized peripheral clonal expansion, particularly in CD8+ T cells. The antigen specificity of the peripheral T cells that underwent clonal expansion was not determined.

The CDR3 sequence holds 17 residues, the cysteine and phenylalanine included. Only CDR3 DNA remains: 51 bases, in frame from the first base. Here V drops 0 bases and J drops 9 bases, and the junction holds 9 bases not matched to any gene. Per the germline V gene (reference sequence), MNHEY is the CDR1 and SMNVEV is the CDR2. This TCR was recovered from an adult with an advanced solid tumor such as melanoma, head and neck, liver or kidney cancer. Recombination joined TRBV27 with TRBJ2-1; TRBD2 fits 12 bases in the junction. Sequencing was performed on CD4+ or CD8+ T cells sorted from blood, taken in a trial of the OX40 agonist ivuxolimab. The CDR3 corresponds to CASSLSTAASGRGEQFF. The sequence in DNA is TGTGCCAGCAGTTTATCGACTGCGGCTAGCGGGAGGGGTGAGCAGTTCTTC.